One and the same sample provided the 24 T cell receptor beta chains below, sequenced in a study of neurological immune-mediated disorders. The time point here: longitudinal time-point 3. TCRdb re-called the 5' RACE reads through MiXCR, storing one row per CDR3 protein. The table includes roughly 50,000 distinct CDR3 sequences, roughly 13% detected once. Sequencing was done on a sample of PBMCs. Source of these receptors: a male donor with HTLV-1-associated myelopathy (HAM/TSP).

This clonotype was found many times. The V gene is TRBV14, the J gene TRBJ2-2, with unresolved D. CDR3 length: 15 amino acids. Per the germline V gene, CDR1 is SGHDN and CDR2 is FVKESK. V was pared by 1 base and J by 3 bases, with 9 bases between. The DNA of the CDR3 is TGTGCCAGCAGCCAAGCAACACCTTACACCGGGGAGCTGTTTTTT. As protein: CASSQATPYTGELFF. Full variable domain (missing parts from reference TRBV14 and TRBJ2-2): EAGVTQFPSHSVIEKGQTVTLRCDPISGHDNLYWYRRVMGKEIKFLLHFVKESKQDESGMPNNRFLAERTGGTYSTLKVQPAELEDSGVYFCASSQATPYTGELFFGEGSRLTVL.

This clonotype occurred many times. The chain couples TRBV5-1 to TRBJ2-3; 11 bases agree with TRBD2. V was clipped by 4 bases and J by 3 bases; unmatched bases: 4. Germline CDR1 reads SGHRS; CDR2 reads YFSETQ. This CDR3 is built from 15 residues. DNA for the CDR3: TGCGCCAGCAGCGTACTAGCGGGGGAGACAGATACGCAGTATTTT. Its translation is CASSVLAGETDTQYF.

This clonotype was detected ten times or more. This rearrangement joins TRBV7-2 to TRBJ2-1; 8 bases agree with TRBD1. V trimming: 4 bases; J trimming: 6 bases; junction bases outside the gene matches: 8. CDR3 length: 15 amino acids. The V gene's germline CDR1 is SGHTA and CDR2 FQGNSA. CDR3 sequence reads: CASSSDRDRLNEQFF. The CDR3 region has the DNA TGTGCCAGCAGCTCGGACAGGGATCGGCTCAATGAGCAGTTCTTC. The full variable domain, rest sourced from reference TRBV7-2 and TRBJ2-1, is GAGVSQSPSNKVTEKGKDVELRCDPISGHTALYWYRQSLGQGLEFLIYFQGNSAPDKSGLPSDRFSAERTGGSVSTLTIQRTQQEDSAVYLCASSSDRDRLNEQFFGPGTRLTVL.

In this sample, this clonotype turned up many times. The CDR3 loop is CASRKSGGTEAFF. In nucleotides, the CDR3 is TGTGCCAGCAGGAAATCAGGGGGCACTGAAGCTTTCTTT. The V and J genes are TRBV6-5 and TRBJ1-1, with TRBD1 matching 7 bases. The CDR3 runs to 13 residues. V was pared by 6 bases and J by 4 bases, with 5 bases of the junction left unmatched. Germline V CDR1 and CDR2: MNHEY, SVGAGI.

This clonotype was picked up many times. The chain recombines TRBV6-2 or TRBV6-3 with TRBJ1-5; 8 bases are shared with TRBD1. The germline V gene has CDR1 MNHEY and CDR2 SVGEGT. With V trimmed by 0 bases and J by 0 bases, 10 bases remained unmatched. There are 19 residues in the CDR3. CDR3 sequence reads: CASSYSVPGTGDSNQPQHF. In DNA, the CDR3 is TGTGCCAGCAGTTACTCGGTTCCCGGGACAGGAGATAGCAATCAGCCCCAGCATTTT.

This clonotype was seen ten or more times. The chain recombines TRBV12-3 or TRBV12-4 with TRBJ2-2; the match to TRBD2 covers 15 bases. V was clipped by 6 bases and J by 6 bases; unmatched bases: 2. The CDR3 length is 15 residues. This CDR3 is CASSRTSGGAGELFF. The CDR3 coding sequence is TGTGCCAGCAGCCGGACTAGCGGGGGGGCCGGGGAGCTGTTTTTT.

This clonotype was seen ten or more times. CDR3 sequence reads: CASSLGGWQETQYF. The CDR3 DNA follows: TGCGCCAGCAGCTTAGGTGGCTGGCAAGAGACCCAGTACTTC. The chain uses TRBV5-1 and TRBJ2-5; D unresolved. Trimming left V 2 bases short and J 2 bases short, with 10 bases between. CDR3 length equals 14 residues. Germline CDR1 is SGHRS and CDR2 is YFSETQ.

In its sample, this clonotype was seen many times. The gene calls are TRBV5-5 and TRBJ2-3; 7 positions match TRBD1. Per germline, CDR1 SGHKS and CDR2 YYEKEE (reference sequence). The V segment lost 4 bases and the J segment 1 base; nucleotides outside the gene matches: 6. This CDR3 contains 15 residues. CDR3 in amino acids: CASSQTGTGTDTQYF. The CDR3 DNA reads as TGTGCCAGCAGCCAGACCGGGACAGGCACAGATACGCAGTATTTT. The full variable domain, in which reference TRBV5-5 and TRBJ2-3 provide the parts outside the CDR3, is DAGVTQSPTHLIKTRGQQVTLRCSPISGHKSVSWYQQVLGQGPQFIFQYYEKEERGRGNFPDRFSARQFPNYSSELNVNALLLGDSALYLCASSQTGTGTDTQYFGPGTRLTVL.

This clonotype was seen many times. V usage is TRBV27 and J usage is TRBJ2-1; 11 bases align to TRBD2. V shed 3 bases and J 0 bases; nucleotides not matched to a gene: 1. There are 16 residues in the CDR3. Germline loops: CDR1 MNHEY, CDR2 SMNVEV (reference sequence). Written as DNA, the CDR3 is TGTGCCAGCAGTTTTAGCGGGGGGGTCTCCTACAATGAGCAGTTCTTC. Encoded protein: CASSFSGGVSYNEQFF.

This clonotype was counted many times. The chain recombines TRBV20-1 with TRBJ2-7, with 7 nucleotides matching TRBD1. The V gene's germline CDR1 is DFQATT and CDR2 SNEGSKA (reference sequence). The CDR3 contains 14 residues. With 4 bases clipped from V and 0 bases from J, the junction kept 6 bases outside the gene matches. CDR3 region: CSATPDRNSYEQYF. The CDR3 DNA sequence: TGCAGTGCTACACCGGACAGGAACTCCTACGAGCAGTACTTC.

J is TRBJ2-2 and V is TRBV5-1; no firm D call. The length of the CDR3 is 14 residues. CDR1 is SGHRS and CDR2 is YFSETQ in the germline V gene. Trimming took off 5 bases at V and 5 bases at J, with 13 bases between the two ends. CDR3 DNA: TGCGCCAGCAGTAAGGGTATGGTGACCGGGGAGCTGTTTTTT. Translation gives CASSKGMVTGELFF.

This clonotype was counted ten times or more. This chain connects TRBV20-1 to TRBJ2-7, with 9 bases that match TRBD1. V gave up 2 bases and J gave up 2 bases; unmatched junction bases: 7. Germline V gene data show CDR1 as DFQATT and CDR2 as SNEGSKA (reference sequence). The CDR3 has 15 amino acids. CDR3 in DNA: TGCAGTGCTAGAAGGACAGGGGTTGGACCCTACGAGCAGTACTTC. This codes for CSARRTGVGPYEQYF.

This clonotype has a handful of counts. V and J are TRBV6-5 and TRBJ1-6, with D maybe TRBD1 (6 bases). The CDR3 covers 16 residues. The V end was cut by 6 bases, the J end by 0 bases, with 12 bases between. CDR1 and CDR2 from the germline V gene are MNHEY and SVGAGI. Here the CDR3 reads CASRDSFSSYNSPLHF. The CDR3 nucleotides are TGTGCCAGCAGGGACAGTTTCAGCTCCTATAATTCACCCCTCCACTTT.

This clonotype has only a few counts. The chain uses TRBV3-1 and TRBJ2-7, with 9 nucleotides matching TRBD2. V lost 0 bases and J lost 0; bases outside the gene matches: 6. The CDR3 runs 17 residues. Germline V gene sequence: CDR1 LGHDT, CDR2 YNNKEL (reference sequence). Here the CDR3 DNA reads TGTGCCAGCAGCCAAGACCTCTCTAGCGGGGCCTCCTACGAGCAGTACTTC. Its protein product is CASSQDLSSGASYEQYF.

This clonotype was detected ten times or more. V is TRBV5-1 and J is TRBJ2-3; no definite D call. With 0 bases removed from V and 1 base from J, the gap between germline ends came to 6 bases. There are 14 residues in the CDR3. Germline V gene lookup returns CDR1 SGHRS and CDR2 YFSETQ. CDR3 protein: CASSLGSRTDTQYF. The CDR3 DNA sequence: TGCGCCAGCAGCTTGGGCTCGCGCACAGATACGCAGTATTTT. Drawing the rest from reference TRBV5-1 and TRBJ2-3, the complete variable domain is KAGVTQTPRYLIKTRGQQVTLSCSPISGHRSVSWYQQTPGQGLQFLFEYFSETQRNKGNFPGRFSGRQFSNSRSEMNVSTLELGDSALYLCASSLGSRTDTQYFGPGTRLTVL.

Ten or more counts support this clonotype. V gene TRBV5-1 combines with J gene TRBJ1-3; D is undetermined. Germline V CDR1 and CDR2: SGHRS, YFSETQ. This CDR3 comprises 17 residues. V gave up 0 bases and J gave up 0 bases, with 13 bases separating them. The CDR3 DNA reads as TGCGCCAGCAGCTTGGATCCGGGCCCGGGCTCTGGAAACACCATATATTTT. Translated, it gives CASSLDPGPGSGNTIYF.

This clonotype was counted at least ten times. The CDR3 coding sequence is TGTGCCAGCAGCGACCCTCGCGGCCCCTACAATGAGCAGTTCTTC. Protein product: CASSDPRGPYNEQFF. The chain carries TRBV9 and TRBJ2-1; no reliable D call. Germline V lookup: CDR1 SGDLS, CDR2 YYNGEE. Trimming pared 3 bases from V and 2 bases from J, leaving 12 bases between. The CDR3 is 15 amino acids.

At least ten counts were recorded for this clonotype. The chain recombines TRBV15 with TRBJ1-1; a possible D gene is TRBD1 (6 bases). Germline CDR1 LNHNV, CDR2 YYDKDF (reference sequence). This CDR3 has 13 amino acids. Trimming removed 0 bases at V and 9 bases at J, with 11 bases between. CDR3 coding DNA: TGTGCCACCAGCAGAGATATGACAGGCCAAGCTTTCTTT. Amino acid sequence: CATSRDMTGQAFF. The full variable domain, rest sourced from reference TRBV15 and TRBJ1-1, is DAMVIQNPRYQVTQFGKPVTLSCSQTLNHNVMYWYQQKSSQAPKLLFHYYDKDFNNEADTPDNFQSRRPNTSFCFLDIRSPGLGDTAMYLCATSRDMTGQAFFGQGTRLTVV.

This clonotype has at least ten counts. V is TRBV15 and J is TRBJ1-1; D is unresolved. Germline CDR1 and CDR2: LNHNV and YYDKDF (reference sequence). The ends were cut back, 0 bases at V and 2 bases at J, with 10 bases in the middle. The CDR3 consists of 15 residues. In DNA form, the CDR3 reads TGTGCCACCAGCAGAGACCGATACAGAAACACTGAAGCTTTCTTT. Encoded protein: CATSRDRYRNTEAFF.

The rearrangement joins TRBV10-3 to TRBJ2-6; the D gene is possibly TRBD1 (5 bases). V was cut by 5 bases and J by 18 bases, with 23 bases left in between. The CDR3 is 14 amino acids. Germline V CDR1 and CDR2: ENHRY, SYGVKD. The CDR3 protein is CAISSPSGANIPTF. The CDR3 nucleotides read TGTGCCATCAGTTCCCCGTCTGGGGCCAACATCCCGACTTTC.

This clonotype has at least ten counts. The CDR3 DNA follows: TGTGCCACCAGCAGAGACCCCCCGGGGGCCCCCAAAAACATTCAGTACTTC. Its translation: CATSRDPPGAPKNIQYF. The V and J genes are TRBV15 and TRBJ2-4; D is perhaps TRBD1 or TRBD2 (6 bases each). Per the germline V gene, CDR1 is LNHNV and CDR2 is YYDKDF (reference sequence). The CDR3 runs 17 residues. V gave up 0 bases and J gave up 2 bases, with 14 bases separating them.

CDR3 nucleotides: TGCAGTGTCTCCCGGACAGGGGGCTCCGGGGAGCTGTTTTTT. Translating gives CSVSRTGGSGELFF. This rearrangement joins TRBV20-1 to TRBJ2-2; the match to TRBD1 covers 11 bases. The CDR3 sequence is 14 residues long. J was trimmed by 6 bases and V by 7 bases; bases with no gene match: 7. Germline V CDR1 and CDR2: DFQATT, SNEGSKA (reference sequence).

This clonotype was detected many times. The CDR3 here is CASSQDRRGLTDTQYF. The CDR3 DNA is TGCGCCAGCAGCCAAGATCGAAGGGGTCTTACAGATACGCAGTATTTT. The rearrangement joins TRBV4-3 to TRBJ2-3; D might be TRBD1 (5 bases). The CDR3 covers 16 residues. Germline CDR1 reads LGHNA; CDR2 reads YSLEER. Deletions cut 0 bases from V and 3 bases from J, with 13 bases between.

This clonotype was counted only a few times. V usage is TRBV5-1 and J usage is TRBJ1-1; D is possibly TRBD1 (5 bases). Trimming stripped 0 bases from V and 0 bases from J, with 9 bases between. The CDR3 extends over 15 amino acids. Germline assignment: CDR1 SGHRS and CDR2 YFSETQ. The CDR3 DNA sequence: TGCGCCAGCAGCTTGGTTCAGGGCATGAACACTGAAGCTTTCTTT. This gives the protein CASSLVQGMNTEAFF.